The 22 T cell receptor beta chains in this list originate from one sample, sequenced in a study of blood T cell repertoires in COVID-19 (dated by TCRdb to 2019 to 2021). Library preparation employed the immunoSEQ multiplex PCR assay. Held by TCRdb, this immuneACCESS table contains in-frame sequences only and omits some clones. Under half of the omission traces to an unresolved V gene where checked; the cause of the rest is unknown. This sample gives approximately 210,000 clones in total; about 84% of them show up just once. Roughly 7.6% of the sample belongs to the ten largest clones. What was sequenced was peripheral blood. Receptor source: a woman over 75 with COVID-19, enrolled during active disease.

This sequence joins TRBV5-1 and TRBJ2-3, with TRBD2 matching over 11 bases. From germline, CDR1 is SGHRS and CDR2 YFSETQ. The CDR3 is 15 amino acids. The V gene end was trimmed by 4 bases and the J gene end by 1 base; junction bases not matched to a gene: 2. The CDR3 coding sequence is TGCGCCAGCAGCCTAGCGGGGGGACGCACAGATACGCAGTATTTT. As protein: CASSLAGGRTDTQYF.

The rearrangement joins TRBV12-5 to TRBJ2-1; TRBD1 matches 8 bases. The trim removed 7 bases at V and 6 bases at J, leaving 11 bases unmatched. The CDR3 consists of 15 residues. Germline-derived CDR1 and CDR2 are LGHNT and FRNRAP. The CDR3 region is CASVVDRVFFNEQFF. In nucleotides, the CDR3 is TGTGCTAGTGTTGTGGACAGGGTGTTTTTCAATGAGCAGTTCTTC.

V gene TRBV4-2 combines with J gene TRBJ1-4; 7 nucleotides align to TRBD1. The CDR3 extends over 15 amino acids. Germline CDR1 LGHNA, CDR2 YNFKEQ. V was pared by 7 bases and J by 8 bases, with 13 bases of the junction left unmatched. The CDR3 nucleotides are TGTGCCAGCAAACAAACGACAGGGCAAGGGGAAAAACTGTTTTTT. The encoded protein is CASKQTTGQGEKLFF.

This chain links TRBV19 with TRBJ2-1; 10 bases are shared with TRBD1. The V and J ends lost 4 bases and 7 bases, in that order; junction bases with no gene match: 10. The CDR3 is made up of 16 amino acids. Germline V gives CDR1 LNHDA, CDR2 SQIVND (reference sequence). As DNA, the CDR3 is TGTGCCAGTAGTAAGGCGGGACAGGGGTTTGGTAATGAGCAGTTCTTC. Amino acid sequence: CASSKAGQGFGNEQFF.

V and J are TRBV21-1 and TRBJ1-2. TRBV21-1 corresponds to a pseudogene. The CDR3 spans 15 residues. CDR3 nucleotide sequence: TGTGCCAGCAGGATCCCCCGACGGGAAGAGGATGGCTACACCTTC. Translation: CASRIPRREEDGYTF.

The chain recombines TRBV4-1 with TRBJ1-1, with D perhaps matching TRBD1 (5 bases). The CDR3 sequence is 15 residues long. The germline V and J ends were trimmed by 1 base and 5 bases, with 14 bases remaining between them. CDR1 and CDR2 from the germline V gene are MGHRA and YSYEKL. CDR3 nucleotide sequence: TGCGCCAGCAGCCAAGTCTTCGGGGGTGGGACTGAAGCTTTCTTT. It yields the protein CASSQVFGGGTEAFF.

The chain employs TRBV5-4 and TRBJ2-1; perhaps TRBD2 as D (6 bases). Trimming pared 3 bases from V and 6 bases from J, leaving 10 bases between. The length of the CDR3 is 13 residues. Per the germline V gene, CDR1 is SGHNT and CDR2 is YYREEE (reference sequence). CDR3 amino acids: CASSWTTSNEQFF. CDR3 nucleotides: TGTGCCAGCAGCTGGACTACCTCCAATGAGCAGTTCTTC.

This chain links TRBV5-1 with TRBJ2-5, with D possibly matching TRBD2 (6 bases). Germline V CDR1 and CDR2: SGHRS, YFSETQ. Between the trimmed V and J ends, which lost 4 bases and 4 bases, there was a span of 14 bases. The CDR3 runs 14 residues. The CDR3 is CASSPAGRRETQYF. Written as DNA, the CDR3 is TGCGCCAGCAGCCCAGCGGGTCGGCGAGAGACCCAGTACTTC.

The CDR3: CASSPKAGTGDTEAFF. CDR3 DNA sequence: TGTGCCAGCTCACCCAAAGCCGGGACAGGGGACACTGAAGCTTTCTTT. The chain uses TRBV18 and TRBJ1-1; 10 bases are shared with TRBD1. The germline V gene encodes CDR1 KGHSH and CDR2 LQKENI. The CDR3 totals 16 residues. The V gene end was trimmed by 3 bases and the J gene end by 3 bases; junction bases not matched to a gene: 7.

This clone was found once. The DNA for the CDR3 is TGCGCCAGCAGCCCGGGACAGGGTAATTCACCCCTCCACTTT. Translating it yields CASSPGQGNSPLHF. The V and J genes are TRBV5-1 and TRBJ1-6; 9 bases match TRBD1. Germline assignment: CDR1 SGHRS and CDR2 YFSETQ. V shed 4 bases and J 6 bases; nucleotides not matched to a gene: 2. The CDR3 runs 14 residues.

V and J are TRBV10-3 and TRBJ1-2; no reliable D call. CDR1 is ENHRY, CDR2 SYGVKD, per germline. Trimming took 4 bases from V and 2 from J, leaving 11 bases between them. CDR3 length equals 14 residues. Here the CDR3 DNA reads TGTGCCATCAGTGCCGCCGGGGAGAACTATGGCTACACCTTC. This codes for CAISAAGENYGYTF.

The J gene is TRBJ1-4, the V gene TRBV11-2; no clear D. CDR3 length equals 13 residues. The V gene's germline CDR1 is SGHAT and CDR2 FQNNGV. Trimming removed 1 base at V and 8 bases at J, with 8 bases between. CDR3 bases: TGTGCCAGCAGCTTAGGGCATCGCGAAAAACTGTTTTTT. As protein: CASSLGHREKLFF.

The chain employs TRBV10-3 and TRBJ2-3; weak D call: TRBD2 (6 bases). Germline V CDR1 and CDR2: ENHRY, SYGVKD. With 6 bases removed from V and 2 bases from J, the gap between germline ends came to 27 bases. This CDR3 is built from 19 residues. The DNA for the CDR3 is TGTGCCATCAGGGAACAGCCAGGAGGTGGGCCGGGAGCCACAGATACGCAGTATTTT. The encoded protein is CAIREQPGGGPGATDTQYF.

The rearrangement links TRBV6-1 to TRBJ2-3; TRBD1 matches 8 bases. This CDR3 is built from 16 residues. Germline V gene lookup returns CDR1 MNHNS and CDR2 SASEGT. V trimming: 2 bases; J trimming: 0 bases; junction bases outside the gene matches: 4. CDR3 residues: CASSERGQESTDTQYF. DNA of the CDR3: TGTGCCAGCAGTGAAAGGGGACAGGAGAGCACAGATACGCAGTATTTT.

The chain recombines TRBV9 with TRBJ2-2; tentative D call: TRBD2 (5 bases). The V gene's germline CDR1 is SGDLS and CDR2 YYNGEE. The CDR3 contains 17 residues. V dropped 4 bases and J dropped 3 bases, with 19 bases sitting between them. The CDR3 nucleotides are TGTGCCAGCAGCCCCCGAGGGCCCTCGATTGACACCGGGGAGCTGTTTTTT. Protein sequence: CASSPRGPSIDTGELFF.

This chain uses TRBV7-9 with TRBJ2-7, with TRBD1 matching over 7 bases. With V trimmed by 3 bases and J by 7 bases, 9 bases remained unmatched. Germline V gene data show CDR1 as SEHNR and CDR2 as FQNEAQ (reference sequence). The CDR3 is 14 residues long. For the CDR3, the DNA is TGTGCCAGCAGCTTCTCCTGGACAGGTGGAGAGCAGTACTTC. Residues: CASSFSWTGGEQYF.

The CDR3 coding sequence is TGTGCCACCAGCAGAGGACTCGTCAATCAGCCCCAGCATTTT. Translating gives CATSRGLVNQPQHF. This sequence joins TRBV15 and TRBJ1-5; D is unclear. The V gene lost 1 base and the J gene lost 3 bases, with 7 bases spanning the gap. The CDR3 has 14 amino acids. Germline V gene data show CDR1 as LNHNV and CDR2 as YYDKDF (reference sequence). Full variable domain (remainder filled in from reference TRBV15 and TRBJ1-5): DAMVIQNPRYQVTQFGKPVTLSCSQTLNHNVMYWYQQKSSQAPKLLFHYYDKDFNNEADTPDNFQSRRPNTSFCFLDIRSPGLGDTAMYLCATSRGLVNQPQHFGDGTRLSIL.

The V gene is TRBV9, the J gene TRBJ1-6; possible D gene TRBD1, 5 bases. The CDR3 is 16 amino acids. Germline CDR1 reads SGDLS; CDR2 reads YYNGEE. V gave up 1 base and J gave up 14 bases, with 22 bases separating them. The CDR3 bases are TGTGCCAGCAGCGTAAGGCCGACTGGGGCCAAACCGACCCTCCACTTT. It is translated as CASSVRPTGAKPTLHF.

This chain joins TRBV3-1 (or the pseudogene TRBV3-2) and TRBJ2-7, with 9 bases matching TRBD2. Per germline, CDR1 LGHDT and CDR2 YNNKEL (reference sequence). The CDR3 covers 20 residues. Losses at the gene ends were 1 base for V and 5 bases for J; bases not matched to a gene: 21. This CDR3 reads CASSQAPLGGALAGQNEQYF. As DNA, the CDR3 is TGTGCCAGCAGCCAAGCCCCTCTTGGGGGCGCCCTAGCGGGACAAAACGAGCAGTACTTC.

V is TRBV15 and J is TRBJ1-4, with TRBD1 matching over 8 bases. The junction had 9 bases not matched to a gene; V was cut back by 3 bases and J by 6 bases. The length of the CDR3 is 16 residues. CDR1 is LNHNV, CDR2 YYDKDF, per germline (reference sequence). Written as DNA, the CDR3 is TGTGCCACCAGCAGTGCGGCAGGGGGCAGCTATGAAAAACTGTTTTTT. It specifies CATSSAAGGSYEKLFF. Supplemented by reference TRBV15 and TRBJ1-4, the full variable domain reads DAMVIQNPRYQVTQFGKPVTLSCSQTLNHNVMYWYQQKSSQAPKLLFHYYDKDFNNEADTPDNFQSRRPNTSFCFLDIRSPGLGDTAMYLCATSSAAGGSYEKLFFGSGTQLSVL.

The chain recombines TRBV7-2 with TRBJ2-1, with 10 bases that match TRBD2. The ends lost 1 base at V and 4 bases at J; junction bases unmatched: 4. The CDR3 contains 16 residues. Per germline, CDR1 SGHTA and CDR2 FQGNSA. CDR3 bases: TGTGCCAGCAGCTTAGTGAGCGGGAGGGGGTACAATGAGCAGTTCTTC. This translates into CASSLVSGRGYNEQFF.

V and J are TRBV11-2 and TRBJ2-7; D might be TRBD2 (6 bases). Trimming shortened V by 5 bases and J by 0 bases, and 11 bases separated the two germline ends. Germline V lookup: CDR1 SGHAT, CDR2 FQNNGV. This CDR3 is 14 amino acids long. CDR3 loop: CASSLTTSSYEQYF. The CDR3 DNA sequence: TGTGCCAGCAGCCTTACGACTAGCTCCTACGAGCAGTACTTC.